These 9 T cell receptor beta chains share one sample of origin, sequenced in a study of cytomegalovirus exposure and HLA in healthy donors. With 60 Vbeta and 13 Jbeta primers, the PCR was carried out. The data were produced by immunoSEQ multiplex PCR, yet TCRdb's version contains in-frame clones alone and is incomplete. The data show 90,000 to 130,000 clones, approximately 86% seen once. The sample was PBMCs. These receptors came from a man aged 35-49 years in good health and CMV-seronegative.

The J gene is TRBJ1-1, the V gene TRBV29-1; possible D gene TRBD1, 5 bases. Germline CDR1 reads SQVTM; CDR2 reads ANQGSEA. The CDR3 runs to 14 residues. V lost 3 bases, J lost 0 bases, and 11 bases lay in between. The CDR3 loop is CSVEGRQMNTEAFF. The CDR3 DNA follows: TGCAGCGTTGAGGGTCGACAGATGAACACTGAAGCTTTCTTT.

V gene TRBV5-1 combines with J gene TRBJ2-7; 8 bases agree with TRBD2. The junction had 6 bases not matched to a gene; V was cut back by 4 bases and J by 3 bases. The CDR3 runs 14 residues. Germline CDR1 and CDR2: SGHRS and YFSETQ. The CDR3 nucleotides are TGCGCCAGCAGCGAACCGGGACTAGTCTACGAGCAGTACTTC. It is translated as CASSEPGLVYEQYF.

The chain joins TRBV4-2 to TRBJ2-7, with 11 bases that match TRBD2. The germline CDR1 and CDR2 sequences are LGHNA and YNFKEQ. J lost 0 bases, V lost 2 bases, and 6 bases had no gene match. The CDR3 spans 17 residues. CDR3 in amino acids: CASSQTPGLADSYEQYF. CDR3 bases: TGTGCCAGCAGCCAAACCCCGGGACTAGCGGACTCCTACGAGCAGTACTTC.

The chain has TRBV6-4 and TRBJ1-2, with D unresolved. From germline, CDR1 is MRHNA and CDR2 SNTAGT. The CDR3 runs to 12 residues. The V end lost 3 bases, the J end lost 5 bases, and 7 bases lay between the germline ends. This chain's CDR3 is CASSEGSYGYTF. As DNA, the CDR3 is TGTGCCAGCAGTGAAGGGAGTTATGGCTACACCTTC.

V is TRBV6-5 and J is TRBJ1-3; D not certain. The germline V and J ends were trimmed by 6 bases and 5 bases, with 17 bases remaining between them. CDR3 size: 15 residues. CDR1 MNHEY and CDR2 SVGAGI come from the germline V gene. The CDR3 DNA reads TGTGCCAGCAGCCGCGGGGAGCTAGGTAGAAACACCATATATTTT. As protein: CASSRGELGRNTIYF.

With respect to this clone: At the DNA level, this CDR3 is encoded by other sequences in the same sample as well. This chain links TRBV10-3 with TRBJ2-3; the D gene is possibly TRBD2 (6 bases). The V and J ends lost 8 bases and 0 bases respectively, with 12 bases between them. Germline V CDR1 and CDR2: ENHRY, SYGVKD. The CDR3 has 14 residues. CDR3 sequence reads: CAIASGSSTDTQYF. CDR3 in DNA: TGTGCCATCGCCAGCGGGTCTAGCACAGATACGCAGTATTTT.

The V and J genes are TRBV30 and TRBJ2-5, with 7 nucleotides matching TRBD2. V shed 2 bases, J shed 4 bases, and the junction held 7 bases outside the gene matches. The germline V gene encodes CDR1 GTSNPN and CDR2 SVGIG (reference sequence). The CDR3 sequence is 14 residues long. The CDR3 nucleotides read TGTGCCTGGAGTCGGGGGAGGGAAGGAGAGACCCAGTACTTC. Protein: CAWSRGREGETQYF.

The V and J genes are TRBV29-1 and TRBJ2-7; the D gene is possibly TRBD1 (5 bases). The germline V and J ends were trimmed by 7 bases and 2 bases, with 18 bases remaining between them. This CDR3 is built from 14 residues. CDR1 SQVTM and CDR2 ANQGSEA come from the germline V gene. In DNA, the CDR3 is TGCAGCGCCGCTCGGGCAGGGATGCCCTACGAGCAGTACTTC. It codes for CSAARAGMPYEQYF.

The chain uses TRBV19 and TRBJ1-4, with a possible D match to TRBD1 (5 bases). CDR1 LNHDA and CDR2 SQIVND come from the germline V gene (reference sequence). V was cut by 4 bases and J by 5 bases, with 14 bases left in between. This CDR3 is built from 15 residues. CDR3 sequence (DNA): TGTGCCAGTAGTACCCGGGAGTCAGGGAATGAAAAACTGTTTTTT. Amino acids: CASSTRESGNEKLFF.